This T cell receptor (beta chain) was captured by sequencing in a study of blood T cells in healthy people across ages. Study at large: Using template switching, researchers captured about one barcoded beta molecule for each two T cells.

Per germline, CDR1 DFQATT and CDR2 SNEGSKA (reference sequence). The CDR3 is made up of 15 amino acids. Isolating PBMCs gave at least 6.5 million of these cells per sample. Extraction yielded at least 5.5 micrograms of total RNA per sample. Study-level points and caveats: The percentage of naive T cells correlated strongly with TCR beta diversity.

A note on this clonotype: The antigen is undetermined. At one boundary the junction diverges from the germline segment, which might be a read error.

Combining a sample-barcoded 5' primer with a J-beta primer mix, a second PCR ran for roughly 7 to 12 cycles. TCRdb re-called the 5' RACE reads through MiXCR, storing one row per CDR3 protein. The sample shows more than 700,000 distinct CDR3 sequences, around 50% of them seen only once. V is TRBV20-1 and J is TRBJ2-1; TRBD2 matches 11 bases. The clonotype comes from a man aged 80 or over in good health. Sequencing input: blood. CDR3 nucleotides: TGCAGTGCTCCAACACCGGGACTAGCGGACAAGGAGCAGTTCTTC. This sequence encodes CSAPTPGLADKEQFF.